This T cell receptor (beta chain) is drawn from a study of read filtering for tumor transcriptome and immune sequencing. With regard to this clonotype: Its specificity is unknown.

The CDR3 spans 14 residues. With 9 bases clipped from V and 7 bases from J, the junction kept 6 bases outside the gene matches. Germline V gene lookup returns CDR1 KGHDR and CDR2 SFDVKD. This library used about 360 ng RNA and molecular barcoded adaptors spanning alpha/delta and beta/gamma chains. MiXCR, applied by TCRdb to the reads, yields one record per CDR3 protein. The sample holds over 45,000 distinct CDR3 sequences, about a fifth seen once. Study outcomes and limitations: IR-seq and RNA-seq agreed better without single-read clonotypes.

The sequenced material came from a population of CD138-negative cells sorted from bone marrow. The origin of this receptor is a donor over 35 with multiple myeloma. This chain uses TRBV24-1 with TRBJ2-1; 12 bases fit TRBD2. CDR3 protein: CATATSGSGNEQFF. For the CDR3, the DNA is TGTGCCACCGCGACTAGCGGGAGTGGAAATGAGCAGTTCTTC.